This T cell receptor beta chain was sequenced in a study of blood T cell repertoires in COVID-19. Study at large: Material from acute and convalescent COVID-19 was sourced from the United States, Italy and Spain. Sources were T cells, B-cell-depleted T cells, or PBMCs; the material itself was cDNA or gDNA.

The CDR3 loop spans 16 amino acids. After removal of 4 bases from V and 1 base from J, the junction contained 6 bases not matched to a gene. Germline CDR1 is LNHDA and CDR2 is SQIVND (reference sequence). Original handling: Amplification of reference gene primers was used by the study to estimate nucleated cell counts. Generated by immunoSEQ multiplex PCR, the TCRdb table keeps only in-frame clones and is missing some. From that table come the V and J calls and clone size; the DNA was used to work out D and trimming. The table lists some 200,000 clones, 84% of them singletons, with under 15% in the top ten.

This chain uses TRBV19 with TRBJ2-2, with TRBD1 matching over 7 bases. Material: peripheral blood. The sequence was obtained from a human donor in a cohort sampled during active COVID-19. The CDR3, as DNA: TGTGCCAGTAGTAGCATACGGACAGGGAACACCGGGGAGCTGTTTTTT. This translates into CASSSIRTGNTGELFF.